The present entry profiles one T cell receptor beta chain with its context. Its matching antigen is unknown. The sample carries other DNA sequences with the same CDR3. Deep TCR-beta sequencing used DNA from uncultured naive and memory CD4+ T cells. Repertoires were generated with immunoSEQ multiplex PCR, while TCRdb's copy carries only in-frame clones and drops some. The sample shows about 64,000 clones, 94% of them seen only once. This record belongs to a study of CD4 T cells in relation to SARS-CoV-2 and coronaviruses. Study-wide background: Shared crossreactive spike epitopes were mapped to their HLA restriction. Findings and caveats of the study: In 55% to 75% of donors, memory CD4+ clonotypes crossrecognized SARS-CoV-2 and at least one common cold coronavirus spike. Crossreactive clones expanded significantly less to SARS-CoV-2 than monoreactive clones.

CD4+ T cells from unexposed donors were obtained before the COVID-19 pandemic (2011-2018). V was clipped by 6 bases and J by 2 bases; unmatched bases: 5. The CDR3 totals 14 residues. Germline assignment: CDR1 KGHSH and CDR2 LQKENI. The sequence was obtained from a human donor in good health. The rearrangement links TRBV18 to TRBJ1-1; 8 bases agree with TRBD1. Sequenced material: naive CD4+ T cells from PBMCs. Subset indicated: naive CD4+ T cells isolated by negative enrichment. The CDR3 bases are TGTGCCAGCTCCCCGACAGGGGTAAACACTGAAGCTTTCTTT. As protein: CASSPTGVNTEAFF.